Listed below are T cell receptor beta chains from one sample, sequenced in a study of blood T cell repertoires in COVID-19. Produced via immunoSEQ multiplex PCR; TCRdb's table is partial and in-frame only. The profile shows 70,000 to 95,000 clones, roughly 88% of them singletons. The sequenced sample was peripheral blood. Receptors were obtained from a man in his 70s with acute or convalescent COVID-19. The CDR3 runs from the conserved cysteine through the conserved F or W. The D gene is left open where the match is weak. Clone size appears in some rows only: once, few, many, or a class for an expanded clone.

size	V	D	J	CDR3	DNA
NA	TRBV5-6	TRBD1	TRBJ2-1	CASSFFGTANNEQFF	TGTGCCAGCAGCTTCTTCGGGACAGCTAACAATGAGCAGTTCTTC
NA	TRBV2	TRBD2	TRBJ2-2	CASSDVTSVRGELFF	TGTGCCAGCAGTGATGTGACTAGCGTGAGGGGGGAGCTGTTTTTT
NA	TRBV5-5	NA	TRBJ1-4	CASSFPRPRGGEKLFF	TGTGCCAGCAGCTTCCCCAGACCGAGGGGAGGAGAAAAACTGTTTTTT
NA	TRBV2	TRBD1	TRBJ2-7	CASSEAARQGYEQYF	TGTGCCAGCAGTGAAGCTGCGAGACAGGGCTACGAGCAGTACTTC
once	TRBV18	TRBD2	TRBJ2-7	CASSLTLAGGAYEQYF	TGTGCCAGCTCACTTACCCTAGCGGGAGGTGCCTACGAGCAGTACTTC
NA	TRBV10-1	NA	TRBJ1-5	CASSESRQENSNQPQHF	TGCGCCAGCAGTGAGTCCCGACAGGAAAATAGCAATCAGCCCCAGCATTTT
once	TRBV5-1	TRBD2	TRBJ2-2	CASSLEVSGSYANTGELFF	TGCGCCAGCAGCTTGGAAGTTAGCGGGAGCTACGCGAACACCGGGGAGCTGTTTTTT
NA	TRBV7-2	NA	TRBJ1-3	CASSSLGAGNTIYF	TGTGCCAGCAGCTCTCTGGGGGCAGGAAACACCATATATTTT
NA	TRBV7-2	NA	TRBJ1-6	CASSLERGAPLHF	TGTGCCAGCAGCTTAGAACGGGGTGCACCCCTCCACTTT
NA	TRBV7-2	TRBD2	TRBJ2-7	CASSATSGSFYEQYF	TGTGCCAGCAGCGCAACTAGCGGGAGTTTCTACGAGCAGTACTTC
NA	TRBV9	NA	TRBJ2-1	CASSSRLGDEQFF	TGTGCCAGCAGCTCCCGACTCGGGGATGAGCAGTTCTTC
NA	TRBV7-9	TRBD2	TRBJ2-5	CASSLGLAGEETQYF	TGTGCCAGCAGCTTAGGACTAGCGGGGGAAGAGACCCAGTACTTC
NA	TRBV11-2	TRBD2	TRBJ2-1	CASSLGTSGTVAYNEQFF	TGTGCCAGCAGCTTGGGGACTAGCGGGACGGTGGCCTACAATGAGCAGTTCTTC
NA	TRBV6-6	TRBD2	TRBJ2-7	CASSPAGGVREQYF	TGTGCCAGCAGTCCAGCGGGGGGAGTTCGGGAGCAGTACTTC
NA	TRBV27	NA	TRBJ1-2	CASKRSDRNYGYTF	TGTGCCAGCAAAAGATCTGACAGAAACTATGGCTACACCTTC
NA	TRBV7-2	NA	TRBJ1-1	CASSPGLPTGAFF	TGTGCCAGCAGCCCGGGACTCCCCACGGGGGCTTTCTTT
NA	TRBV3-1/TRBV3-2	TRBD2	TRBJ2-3	CASSQEGTSGRKGTDTQYF	TGTGCCAGCAGCCAAGAAGGGACTAGCGGGAGGAAAGGCACAGATACGCAGTATTTT
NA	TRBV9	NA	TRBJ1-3	CASSAGTVPGNTIYF	TGTGCCAGCAGCGCCGGTACGGTCCCTGGAAACACCATATATTTT
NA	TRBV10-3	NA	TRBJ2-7	CAISESGFSSYEQYF	TGTGCCATCAGTGAGTCCGGGTTTAGCTCCTACGAGCAGTACTTC
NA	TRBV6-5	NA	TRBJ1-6	CASSTGTYADSPLHF	TGTGCCAGCAGTACAGGGACCTACGCGGATTCACCCCTCCACTTT
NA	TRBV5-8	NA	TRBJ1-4	CASSLPGTLFNEKLFF	TGTGCCAGCAGCTTACCCGGGACTCTCTTTAATGAAAAACTGTTTTTT
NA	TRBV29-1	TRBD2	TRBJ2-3	CSVDPGLATDTQYF	TGCAGCGTTGACCCGGGACTAGCAACAGATACGCAGTATTTT